A selection of T cell receptor beta chains follows, all from one sample in a study of blood T cell repertoires in COVID-19. Only in-frame clones appear in the TCRdb table, and some are missing; sequencing was by immunoSEQ multiplex PCR. The profile covers 95,000 to 120,000 clones, with 75% to 90% appearing a single time and 5% to 6% taken by the ten largest. Material for sequencing was peripheral blood. These receptors all come from a woman aged 55-69 years with COVID-19, enrolled during active disease. CDR3s leave out the opening cysteine and the closing phenylalanine or tryptophan. The size of a clone is reported for some rows only, either as once, few or many, or as a class for expanded clones.

size	V	J	CDR3
-	TRBV13	TRBJ2-3	ASSPLSGTDTDTQY
-	TRBV5-1	TRBJ1-1	ASSPGTGDTEAF
-	TRBV19	TRBJ1-1	ASSIQYRADTEAF
-	TRBV20-1	TRBJ2-7	SAGSREQY
-	TRBV5-1	TRBJ2-5	ASSPYRVSGQGKTQY
-	TRBV5-8	TRBJ2-3	ASSGTGGFSTDTQY
-	TRBV3-1/TRBV3-2	TRBJ1-2	ASSQDQTATNYGYT
-	TRBV2	TRBJ1-4	ASSDGTADNEKLF
-	TRBV6-6	TRBJ1-1	ASSYSDRVGAF
-	TRBV25-1	TRBJ1-1	ASSEARGNTEAF
once	TRBV11-2	TRBJ2-3	ASSSGAGGATDTQY
-	TRBV19	TRBJ2-1	ASSIGRGGSDNEQF
-	TRBV7-2	TRBJ2-7	ASSLVPGRYEQY
-	TRBV7-2	TRBJ2-3	ASSSPGTGAEDTQY
few	TRBV11-2	TRBJ2-5	ASRLQAQETQY
-	TRBV11-2	TRBJ1-3	ASSLVGESGNTIY
-	TRBV4-1	TRBJ2-6	ASSQAPGSGRSGANVLT
once	TRBV19	TRBJ2-1	ATNRGGYYNEQF
-	TRBV5-1	TRBJ2-1	ASRLAGTRNNEQF
-	TRBV11-2	TRBJ2-5	ASSLEDSQETQY
-	TRBV3-1/TRBV3-2	TRBJ2-7	ASSQTMGQGYEQY
-	TRBV7-3	TRBJ1-1	ASSPTGTAEAF
-	TRBV5-4	TRBJ2-3	ASSLGSGDADTQY
-	TRBV6-4	TRBJ1-2	ASSNPGTGEGYT